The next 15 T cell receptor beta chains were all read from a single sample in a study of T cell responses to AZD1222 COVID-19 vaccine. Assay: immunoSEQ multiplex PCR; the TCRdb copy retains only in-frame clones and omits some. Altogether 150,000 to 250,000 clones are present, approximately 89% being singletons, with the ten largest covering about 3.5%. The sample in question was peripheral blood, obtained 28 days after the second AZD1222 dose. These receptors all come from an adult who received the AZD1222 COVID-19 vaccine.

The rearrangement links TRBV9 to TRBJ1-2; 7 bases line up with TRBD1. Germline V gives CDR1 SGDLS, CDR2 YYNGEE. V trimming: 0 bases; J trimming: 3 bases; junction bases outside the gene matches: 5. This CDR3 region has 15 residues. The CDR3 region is CASSVDSGGYYGYTF. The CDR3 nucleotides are TGTGCCAGCAGCGTAGATTCAGGGGGGTACTATGGCTACACCTTC. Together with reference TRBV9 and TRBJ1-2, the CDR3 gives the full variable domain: DSGVTQTPKHLITATGQRVTLRCSPRSGDLSVYWYQQSLDQGLQFLIQYYNGEERAKGNILERFSAQQFPDLHSELNLSSLELGDSALYFCASSVDSGGYYGYTFGSGTRLTVV.

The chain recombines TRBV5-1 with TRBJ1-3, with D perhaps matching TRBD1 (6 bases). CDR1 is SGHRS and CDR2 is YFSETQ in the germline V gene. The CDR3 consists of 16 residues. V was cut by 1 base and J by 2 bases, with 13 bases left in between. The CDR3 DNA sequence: TGCGCCAGCAGCTTGACAGGGACCTTTGCTGGAAACACCATATATTTT. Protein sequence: CASSLTGTFAGNTIYF.

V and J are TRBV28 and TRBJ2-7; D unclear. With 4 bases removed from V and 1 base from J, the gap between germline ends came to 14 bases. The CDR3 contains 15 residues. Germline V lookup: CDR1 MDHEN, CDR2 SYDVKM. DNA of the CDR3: TGTGCCAGCAGTTCCCCGGCAGTCGGATCCTACGAGCAGTACTTC. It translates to CASSSPAVGSYEQYF.

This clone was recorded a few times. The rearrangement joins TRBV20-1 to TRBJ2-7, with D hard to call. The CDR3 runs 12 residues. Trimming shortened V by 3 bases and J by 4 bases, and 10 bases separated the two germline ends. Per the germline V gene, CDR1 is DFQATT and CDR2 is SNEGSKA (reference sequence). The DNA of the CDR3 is TGCAGTGCTAGTGTCCGACCGTACGAGCAGTACTTC. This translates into CSASVRPYEQYF.

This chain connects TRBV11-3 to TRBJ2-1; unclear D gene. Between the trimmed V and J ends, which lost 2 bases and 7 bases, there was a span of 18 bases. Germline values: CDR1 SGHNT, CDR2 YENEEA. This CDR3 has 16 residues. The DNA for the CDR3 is TGTGCCAGCAGCTTATTTGGCGGTGCGATTTATAATGAGCAGTTCTTC. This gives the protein CASSLFGGAIYNEQFF.

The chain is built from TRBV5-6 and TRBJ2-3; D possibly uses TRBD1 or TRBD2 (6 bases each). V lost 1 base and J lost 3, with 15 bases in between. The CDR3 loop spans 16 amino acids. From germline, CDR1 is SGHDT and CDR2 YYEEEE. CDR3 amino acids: CASSLIRGLGTDTQYF. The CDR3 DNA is TGTGCCAGCAGCTTGATACGGGGGCTCGGGACAGATACGCAGTATTTT.

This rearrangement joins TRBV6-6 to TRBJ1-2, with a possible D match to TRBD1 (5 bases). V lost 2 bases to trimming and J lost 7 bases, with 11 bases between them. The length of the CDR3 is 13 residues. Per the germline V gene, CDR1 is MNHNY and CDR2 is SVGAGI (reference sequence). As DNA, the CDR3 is TGTGCCAGCAGTTACGAGACAGTGGGTGGCTACACCTTC. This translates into CASSYETVGGYTF.

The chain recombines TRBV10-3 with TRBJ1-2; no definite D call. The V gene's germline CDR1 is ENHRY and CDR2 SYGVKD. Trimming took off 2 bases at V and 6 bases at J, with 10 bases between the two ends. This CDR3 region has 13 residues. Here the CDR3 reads CAISEPLDDGYTF. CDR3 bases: TGTGCCATCAGTGAGCCCCTGGATGATGGCTACACCTTC.

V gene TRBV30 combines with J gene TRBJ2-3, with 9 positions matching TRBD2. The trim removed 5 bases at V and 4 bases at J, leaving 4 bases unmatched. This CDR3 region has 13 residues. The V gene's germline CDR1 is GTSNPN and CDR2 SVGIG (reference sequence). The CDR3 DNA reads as TGTGCCTGGGCTAGCGGGACGCCAGATACGCAGTATTTT. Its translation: CAWASGTPDTQYF.

The CDR3 spells CASSYSVTGSYEQYF. Here the CDR3 DNA reads TGTGCCAGCAGTTACTCGGTTACAGGGTCCTACGAGCAGTACTTC. This chain links TRBV6-5 with TRBJ2-7; D is perhaps TRBD1 (6 bases). This CDR3 has 15 amino acids. Germline-derived CDR1 and CDR2 are MNHEY and SVGAGI. Deletions cut 0 bases from V and 1 base from J, with 10 bases between.

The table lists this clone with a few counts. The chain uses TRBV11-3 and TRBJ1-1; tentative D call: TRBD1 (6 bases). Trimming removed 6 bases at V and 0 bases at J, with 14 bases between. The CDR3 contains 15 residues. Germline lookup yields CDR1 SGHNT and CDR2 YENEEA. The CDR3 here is CASSPWRGMNTEAFF. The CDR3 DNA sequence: TGTGCCAGCAGTCCGTGGAGGGGGATGAACACTGAAGCTTTCTTT. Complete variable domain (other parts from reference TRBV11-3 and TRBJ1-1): EAGVVQSPRYKIIEKKQPVAFWCNPISGHNTLYWYLQNLGQGPELLIRYENEEAVDDSQLPKDRFSAERLKGVDSTLKIQPAELGDSAVYLCASSPWRGMNTEAFFGQGTRLTVV.

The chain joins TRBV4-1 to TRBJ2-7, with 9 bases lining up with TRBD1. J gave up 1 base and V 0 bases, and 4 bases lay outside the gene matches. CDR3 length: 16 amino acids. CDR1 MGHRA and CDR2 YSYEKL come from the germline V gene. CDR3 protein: CASSQEGTGWSYEQYF. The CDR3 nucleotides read TGCGCCAGCAGCCAAGAAGGGACAGGGTGGTCCTACGAGCAGTACTTC.

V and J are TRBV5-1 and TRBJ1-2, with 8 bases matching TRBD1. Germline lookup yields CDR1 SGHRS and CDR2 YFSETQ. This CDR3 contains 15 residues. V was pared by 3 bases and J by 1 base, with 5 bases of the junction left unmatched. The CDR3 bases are TGCGCCAGCAGCTCGAACAGGGGGATTAACTATGGCTACACCTTC. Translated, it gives CASSSNRGINYGYTF.

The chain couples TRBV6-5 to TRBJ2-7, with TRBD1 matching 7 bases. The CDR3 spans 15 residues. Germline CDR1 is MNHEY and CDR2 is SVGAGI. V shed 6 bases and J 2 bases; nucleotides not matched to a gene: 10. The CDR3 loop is CASSPSGTATYEQYF. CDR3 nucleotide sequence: TGTGCCAGCAGCCCCTCCGGGACAGCAACCTACGAGCAGTACTTC.

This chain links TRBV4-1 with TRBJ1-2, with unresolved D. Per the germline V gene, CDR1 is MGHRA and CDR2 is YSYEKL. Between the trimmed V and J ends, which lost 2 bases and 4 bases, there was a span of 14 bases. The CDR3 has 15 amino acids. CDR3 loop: CASSQSGREGYGYTF. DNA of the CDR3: TGCGCCAGCAGCCAAAGCGGGCGGGAGGGCTATGGCTACACCTTC.